These 18 T cell receptor beta chains were all obtained from the same sample, sequenced in a study of shared clonotypes between healthy human individuals. Libraries were prepared by immunoSEQ multiplex PCR; TCRdb keeps only in-frame clonotypes and omits some of them. The sample holds approximately 2.5 million clones, around nine tenths seen once. The specimen was naive CD4+ T cells sorted from blood. Subset specified: CD45RA+ positively selected. The receptors were gathered from a man aged 18 to 29 in good health.

This chain uses TRBV19 with TRBJ2-7, with TRBD2 matching 14 bases. The CDR3 has 15 amino acids. V was pared by 5 bases and J by 5 bases, with 5 bases of the junction left unmatched. Germline V gives CDR1 LNHDA, CDR2 SQIVND (reference sequence). The CDR3 is CASSRLAGGVDEQYF. Written as DNA, the CDR3 is TGTGCCAGTAGTCGACTAGCGGGAGGGGTCGACGAGCAGTACTTC. The full variable domain, with the rest looked up from reference TRBV19 and TRBJ2-7, is DGGITQSPKYLFRKEGQNVTLSCEQNLNHDAMYWYRQDPGQGLRLIYYSQIVNDFQKGDIAEGYSVSREKKESFPLTVTSAQKNPTAFYLCASSRLAGGVDEQYFGPGTRLTVT.

The gene calls are TRBV19 and TRBJ1-5; 8 bases align to TRBD1. J was trimmed by 7 bases and V by 7 bases; bases with no gene match: 6. CDR3 size: 13 residues. The germline V gene has CDR1 LNHDA and CDR2 SQIVND (reference sequence). CDR3 nucleotides: TGTGCCAGTAAGGAGACAGGGGCACAGCCCCAGCATTTT. Its protein is CASKETGAQPQHF.

The V and J genes are TRBV5-1 and TRBJ1-6, with TRBD1 identical over 8 bases. V trimming: 0 bases; J trimming: 10 bases; junction bases outside the gene matches: 6. The germline gives CDR1 SGHRS, CDR2 YFSETQ. The CDR3 extends over 15 amino acids. The CDR3 is CASSLGTGNSSPLHF. In nucleotides, the CDR3 is TGCGCCAGCAGCTTGGGGACAGGGAATAGCTCACCCCTCCACTTT.

This rearrangement joins TRBV7-2 to TRBJ2-5; TRBD2 agrees at 11 bases. CDR3 length: 17 amino acids. Trimming removed 0 bases from V and 1 base from J; junction bases left unmatched: 4. Germline V gives CDR1 SGHTA, CDR2 FQGNSA. The CDR3 loop reads CASSLAASGGFQETQYF. The CDR3 coding sequence is TGTGCCAGCAGCTTAGCCGCTAGCGGGGGGTTCCAAGAGACCCAGTACTTC.

The rearrangement joins TRBV5-6 to TRBJ2-5; 10 bases fit TRBD2. Germline V CDR1 and CDR2: SGHDT, YYEEEE. The CDR3 covers 18 residues. J lost 4 bases, V lost 4 bases, and 16 bases had no gene match. CDR3 sequence: CASSQLAGGPKGGETQYF. Here the CDR3 DNA reads TGTGCCAGCAGCCAATTAGCGGGAGGCCCCAAAGGAGGAGAGACCCAGTACTTC.

This clone was seen only once. The rearrangement links TRBV18 to TRBJ2-7; 9 bases are a match to TRBD1. Germline CDR1 KGHSH, CDR2 LQKENI. The ends lost 4 bases at V and 0 bases at J; junction bases unmatched: 10. This CDR3 has 17 amino acids. DNA for the CDR3: TGTGCCAGCTCACTAGGGGCAGGACAGGGGAGCTCCTACGAGCAGTACTTC. Protein product: CASSLGAGQGSSYEQYF.

V and J are TRBV5-1 and TRBJ1-2; weak D call: TRBD1 (5 bases). The length of the CDR3 is 15 residues. The germline CDR1 and CDR2 sequences are SGHRS and YFSETQ. V shed 0 bases and J shed 0 bases, with 9 bases lying between them. DNA for the CDR3: TGCGCCAGCAGCTTGGTAGGGGAAACTAACTATGGCTACACCTTC. Protein sequence: CASSLVGETNYGYTF.

The J gene is TRBJ1-1, the V gene TRBV5-1; 8 bases match TRBD1. This CDR3 has 17 amino acids. Germline assignment: CDR1 SGHRS and CDR2 YFSETQ. J was trimmed by 1 base and V by 4 bases; bases with no gene match: 12. This CDR3 is CASSVSLRGPGNTEAFF. The CDR3 coding sequence is TGCGCCAGCAGCGTTTCCCTCAGGGGGCCGGGGAACACTGAAGCTTTCTTT. The full variable domain, in which reference TRBV5-1 and TRBJ1-1 provide the parts outside the CDR3, is KAGVTQTPRYLIKTRGQQVTLSCSPISGHRSVSWYQQTPGQGLQFLFEYFSETQRNKGNFPGRFSGRQFSNSRSEMNVSTLELGDSALYLCASSVSLRGPGNTEAFFGQGTRLTVV.

The chain joins TRBV28 to TRBJ1-6; TRBD1 matches 12 bases. The CDR3 has 15 residues. V was pared by 6 bases and J by 14 bases, with 11 bases of the junction left unmatched. CDR1 MDHEN and CDR2 SYDVKM come from the germline V gene. The CDR3 region has the DNA TGTGCCAGCAGACCTCCGGGACAGGGGGCTTCGACCCTCCACTTT. Protein sequence: CASRPPGQGASTLHF.

The CDR3, as DNA: TGTGCCAGCAGCGGGTGGGGCATCTCTGGCTACACCTTC. Amino acid sequence: CASSGWGISGYTF. This chain uses TRBV7-6 with TRBJ1-2; tentatively, D is TRBD1 (5 bases). Germline values: CDR1 SGHVS, CDR2 FNYEAQ. The ends were cut back, 5 bases at V and 7 bases at J, with 14 bases in the middle. This CDR3 has 13 residues.

In regard to this clone: The same CDR3 arises from other DNA sequences in this sample as well. The chain joins TRBV30 to TRBJ2-4, with D possibly called TRBD1 or TRBD2 (5 bases each). There are 13 residues in the CDR3. Germline V CDR1 and CDR2: GTSNPN, SVGIG (reference sequence). The V gene lost 5 bases and the J gene lost 4 bases, with 12 bases spanning the gap. The CDR3 nucleotides are TGTGCCTGGGCTGGGGGAGCGAAAAACATTCAGTACTTC. Protein product: CAWAGGAKNIQYF.

The V gene is TRBV6-5, the J gene TRBJ1-2, with D uncertain. Trimming shortened V by 7 bases and J by 3 bases, and 18 bases separated the two germline ends. The CDR3 is 15 residues long. Germline V gene data show CDR1 as MNHEY and CDR2 as SVGAGI. CDR3 region: CASNNLLWDDYGYTF. The CDR3 DNA reads as TGTGCCAGCAACAATCTTCTGTGGGATGACTATGGCTACACCTTC.

J is TRBJ2-1 and V is TRBV11-2, with 9 bases matching TRBD2. The ends lost 5 bases at V and 3 bases at J; junction bases unmatched: 2. The CDR3 spans 14 residues. Germline lookup yields CDR1 SGHAT and CDR2 FQNNGV. This CDR3 reads CASSKRGDYNEQFF. CDR3 bases: TGTGCCAGCAGCAAGCGGGGGGACTACAATGAGCAGTTCTTC. Full variable domain (rest looked up from reference TRBV11-2 and TRBJ2-1): EAGVAQSPRYKIIEKRQSVAFWCNPISGHATLYWYQQILGQGPKLLIQFQNNGVVDDSQLPKDRFSAERLKGVDSTLKIQPAKLEDSAVYLCASSKRGDYNEQFFGPGTRLTVL.

J is TRBJ1-5 and V is TRBV6-6; TRBD1 is a possible D gene (5 bases). Trimming took 0 bases from V and 3 from J, leaving 9 bases between them. The CDR3 is 15 amino acids. CDR1 MNHNY and CDR2 SVGAGI come from the germline V gene (reference sequence). The CDR3 here is CASSYSGTNNQPQHF. The CDR3 DNA reads TGTGCCAGCAGTTACTCCGGGACCAACAATCAGCCCCAGCATTTT.

The chain joins TRBV2 to TRBJ1-3; D is possibly TRBD1 (5 bases). CDR1 is SNHLY, CDR2 FYNNEI, per germline. CDR3 length: 14 residues. V was clipped by 4 bases and J by 0 bases, with 7 bases between them. CDR3 nucleotides: TGTGCCAGCAGTGGGCAGGGCTCTGGAAACACCATATATTTT. Translating gives CASSGQGSGNTIYF. Supplemented by reference TRBV2 and TRBJ1-3, the full variable domain reads EPEVTQTPSHQVTQMGQEVILRCVPISNHLYFYWYRQILGQKVEFLVSFYNNEISEKSEIFDDQFSVERPDGSNFTLKIRSTKLEDSAMYFCASSGQGSGNTIYFGEGSWLTVV.

This clone has just one count. The chain joins TRBV10-3 to TRBJ2-3; the match to TRBD2 covers 12 bases. V lost 7 bases and J lost 7; bases outside the gene matches: 6. This CDR3 is 14 amino acids long. CDR1 and CDR2 from the germline V gene are ENHRY and SYGVKD. CDR3 coding DNA: TGTGCCATCACTAGCGGGGGGGCTTCTTATACGCAGTATTTT. Translated: CAITSGGASYTQYF.

The chain carries TRBV7-2 and TRBJ2-1, with 12 bases fitting TRBD2. Germline V gene sequence: CDR1 SGHTA, CDR2 FQGNSA. The junction had 6 bases not matched to a gene; V was cut back by 6 bases and J by 6 bases. The CDR3 has 15 residues. The CDR3 reads CASRKGLAGSNEQFF. The CDR3 nucleotides read TGTGCCAGCAGAAAGGGACTAGCGGGCAGCAATGAGCAGTTCTTC.

V is TRBV10-3 and J is TRBJ1-1; D remains unclear. With 3 bases removed from V and 1 base from J, the gap between germline ends came to 12 bases. The CDR3 contains 15 residues. CDR1 and CDR2 from the germline V gene are ENHRY and SYGVKD. The CDR3 protein is CAISEGATANTEAFF. CDR3 sequence (DNA): TGTGCCATCAGTGAAGGCGCTACAGCGAACACTGAAGCTTTCTTT.